The following is a T cell receptor beta chain sequence with its context. This entry is derived from a study of blood T cell repertoires in COVID-19. Study as a whole: Whether acute or convalescent, the COVID-19 samples came from the United States, Italy and Spain. PBMCs, B-cell-depleted T cells, or T cells provided the cDNA or gDNA that made up the material.

V shed 7 bases and J 9 bases; nucleotides not matched to a gene: 9. The length of the CDR3 is 13 residues. In the source study's methods: Cell counts per sample came from amplifying reference gene primers. Sequencing was performed with immunoSEQ multiplex PCR; in TCRdb, only in-frame clones are kept and a portion is missing. V and J calls and clone size are those listed in that table; D and trimming were worked out from the DNA. The sample records some 200,000 clones, 84% being singletons. The source is a woman in her 50s with active or convalescent COVID-19. The rearrangement links TRBV12-3 or TRBV12-4 to TRBJ2-1, with TRBD2 matching 7 bases. Material: peripheral blood. Here the CDR3 reads CASTRRGGVEQFF. The CDR3 DNA sequence: TGTGCCAGCACCCGGCGTGGGGGGGTTGAGCAGTTCTTC.